Listed below are T cell receptor beta chains from one sample, sequenced in a study of T cells in Graves' hyperthyroidism and ophthalmopathy. TCRdb independently ran MiXCR on the multiplex PCR reads; one entry per CDR3 protein. The data hold around 280,000 distinct CDR3 sequences, with 10% to 15% observed a single time. The sample taken for sequencing was blood. These receptors were collected from a woman in her twenties or thirties with Graves' hyperthyroidism that later progressed to Graves' ophthalmopathy. Each CDR3 is given with its conserved first and last residue. The D gene is left open where the match is weak. Size is stated for part of the rows, as once, few or many counts, or as a class when the clone is expanded.

.	TRBV2	.	TRBJ2-2	TGTGCCAGCAGTACGGAGGCCACCGGGGAGCTGTTTTTT	CASSTEATGELFF
TRBD2	TRBV20-1	many	TRBJ2-5	TGCAGTGCTAGAGATGGACTAGCGGGATTTCAGACCCAGTACTTC	CSARDGLAGFQTQYF
.	TRBV7-8	many	TRBJ2-3	TGTGCCAGCAACGCCGGGGTTTCTCGCACAGATACGCAGTATTTT	CASNAGVSRTDTQYF
.	TRBV9	many	TRBJ2-7	TGTGCCAGCAGCGTAGCGCCACAGGGATACGAGCAGTACTTC	CASSVAPQGYEQYF
.	TRBV28	many	TRBJ1-1	TGTGCCAGCAGTGGGCGGGGGGCTATGAACACTGAAGCTTTCTTT	CASSGRGAMNTEAFF
.	TRBV7-2	many	TRBJ2-7	TGTGCCAGCAGGCCAACAAGCTCCTACGAGCAGTACTTC	CASRPTSSYEQYF
TRBD1	TRBV7-9	many	TRBJ2-7	TGTGCCAGCAGCGCCGGGACAGGTCTTTACGAGCAGTACTTC	CASSAGTGLYEQYF
.	TRBV20-1	.	TRBJ2-5	TGCAGTGCTAGTAGTGCCAGCAGTCGGAGAGAAGAGACCCAGTACTTC	CSASSASSRREETQYF
.	TRBV7-8	many	TRBJ1-1	TGTGCCAGCAGCTATCGGGCCGGCACTGAAGCTTTCTTT	CASSYRAGTEAFF
.	TRBV20-1	many	TRBJ2-7	TGCAGTGCTAGAGTTAGCGGAGCACTCTACGAGCAGTACTTC	CSARVSGALYEQYF
.	TRBV20-1	many	TRBJ2-5	TGCAGTGCCAGGACGGGGGCTAGTCAAGAGACCCAGTACTTC	CSARTGASQETQYF
.	TRBV20-1	many	TRBJ1-1	TGCAGTGCGACGACGACAGATAACACTGAAGCTTTCTTT	CSATTTDNTEAFF
.	TRBV4-1	.	TRBJ2-7	TGCGCCAGCAGCCAAGTGCCGGGCGAGTCCTACGAGCAGTACTTC	CASSQVPGESYEQYF
TRBD2	TRBV24-1	many	TRBJ2-5	TGTGCCACCAGTGATACTCCGGGACTAGCGGGGGATGAAGAGACCCAGTACTTC	CATSDTPGLAGDEETQYF
.	TRBV5-5	few	TRBJ2-6	TGTGCCAGCAGCGCCCCGGGATCCACCTCCTCTGGGGCCAACGTCCTGACTTTC	CASSAPGSTSSGANVLTF
TRBD2	TRBV6-2/TRBV6-3	few	TRBJ2-3	TGTGCCAGCAGTCACTCGAGGCAGCGGGAAATTCGGGATACGCAGTATTTT	CASSHSRQREIRDTQYF
.	TRBV6-2/TRBV6-3	many	TRBJ2-7	TGTGCCAGCAGTTACGACTCCCCTGGCTACGAGCAGTACTTC	CASSYDSPGYEQYF
TRBD2	TRBV6-5	.	TRBJ2-5	TGTGCCAGCAGTTACTCGGCTAGCGGGGGTTCCCAAGAGACCCAGTACTTC	CASSYSASGGSQETQYF
TRBD1	TRBV7-9	many	TRBJ2-2	TGTGCCAGCAGCGACAGACAGGGGGCCGGGGAGCTGTTTTTT	CASSDRQGAGELFF
.	TRBV10-3	many	TRBJ2-2	TGTGCCATCAAATCCACCGGGGAGCTGTTTTTT	CAIKSTGELFF
.	TRBV11-2	many	TRBJ2-7	TGTGCCAGCAGCCGGATCAGATACCCCTACGAGCAGTACTTC	CASSRIRYPYEQYF
TRBD2	TRBV7-8	few	TRBJ2-5	TGTGCCAGCAGCTTAAGGGGGTTAAGCGGGAGCTCGGGTGAGACCCAGTACTTC	CASSLRGLSGSSGETQYF
.	TRBV14	few	TRBJ1-2	TGTGCCAGCAGCCAAATGGTACAGGGCGAAGGCTACACCTTC	CASSQMVQGEGYTF
TRBD2	TRBV9	.	TRBJ2-1	TGTGCCAGCAGCCCCCGGAGCACTAGCGGGTCCTACAATAAGCAGTTCTTC	CASSPRSTSGSYNKQFF
TRBD2	TRBV5-5	many	TRBJ2-1	TGTGCCAGCAGCCAGACTAGCGGGCCCTACAATGAGCAGTTCTTC	CASSQTSGPYNEQFF
TRBD2	TRBV7-9	few	TRBJ2-2	TGTGCCAGCAGCCCGAGGACTAGCGGGGGCGGCGGGGAGCTGGTTTTT	CASSPRTSGGGGELVF
.	TRBV20-1	many	TRBJ2-1	TGCAGTGCTAGAGATCAATCGGCGGGATACAATGAGCAGTTCTTC	CSARDQSAGYNEQFF
.	TRBV3-1	.	TRBJ2-3	TGTGCCAGCAGCGCCGCACTGAGTGGTACGCAGTATTTT	CASSAALSGTQYF
.	TRBV20-1	.	TRBJ2-1	TGCAGTGCTAGAGTTCCCGGGGGCTCCTACAATGAGCAGTTCTTC	CSARVPGGSYNEQFF
.	TRBV29-1	few	TRBJ2-5	TGCAGCGTTGTTGCCGTCCGGGAGACCCAGTACTTC	CSVVAVRETQYF
.	TRBV7-2	many	TRBJ1-4	TGTGCCAGCAGCCTGACAGCAACTAATGAAAAACTGTTTTTT	CASSLTATNEKLFF
.	TRBV5-4	few	TRBJ2-7	TGTGCCAGCAGCTTGGACGAACCGGGGGAGCAGTACTTC	CASSLDEPGEQYF
.	TRBV28	many	TRBJ1-2	TGTGCCAGCAGGTCACGAGACAGACCCTATGGCTACACCTTC	CASRSRDRPYGYTF
.	TRBV20-1	.	TRBJ2-7	TGCAGTGCTAGAATCGGTAGCCCCTACGAGCAGTACTTC	CSARIGSPYEQYF
.	TRBV6-2/TRBV6-3	.	TRBJ2-2	TGTGCCAGCTTTACGTTGCGGGAGAACACCGGGGAGCTGTTTTTT	CASFTLRENTGELFF
.	TRBV6-1	many	TRBJ1-2	TGTGCCAGCGCGAGGGACGGAGCCTCCTATGGCTACACCTTC	CASARDGASYGYTF
TRBD2	TRBV24-1	.	TRBJ2-5	TGTGCCACCAGTGATTTGCGGCCTCGGGCTAGCGGGGAGTGGGAGACCCAGTACTTC	CATSDLRPRASGEWETQYF
.	TRBV5-1	many	TRBJ2-7	TGCGCCAGCAACCCCCAGGGGGGCAGCTCCTACGAGCAGTACTTC	CASNPQGGSSYEQYF
.	TRBV15	many	TRBJ1-2	TGTGCCACCAGCAGAGAAGACAGGAACAACTATGGCTACACCTTC	CATSREDRNNYGYTF
TRBD1	TRBV28	many	TRBJ1-2	TGTGCCAGCAGTTTTTCCACCCGGACAGGGTTCTATGGCTACACCTTC	CASSFSTRTGFYGYTF
.	TRBV9	few	TRBJ2-7	TGTGCCAGCAGCGTCCGGGACTACGAGCAGTACTTC	CASSVRDYEQYF
.	TRBV11-1	many	TRBJ2-3	TGTGCCAGCAGCTTATGGGAAGATACGCAGTATTTT	CASSLWEDTQYF
.	TRBV6-9	many	TRBJ2-5	TGTGCCCCAGAGGCGGAGGGAGTGGAGACCCAGTACTTC	CAPEAEGVETQYF
.	TRBV7-2	many	TRBJ2-3	TGTGCCAGCAGCTTAGGGGTCACAATAAGCACAGATACGCAGTATTTT	CASSLGVTISTDTQYF
.	TRBV19	few	TRBJ1-1	TGTGCCAGTAGTGTCTGGGGGGCCGGAACTGAAGCTTTCTTT	CASSVWGAGTEAFF
TRBD1	TRBV6-5	many	TRBJ1-2	TGTGCCAGCAGTTACTCGACAGGGGGCGCGGTCGGCTACACCTTC	CASSYSTGGAVGYTF
.	TRBV10-2	.	TRBJ1-1	TGCGCCAGCAGTGATACAGGCCCAAGGACTGAAACTTTCTTT	CASSDTGPRTETFF
.	TRBV20-1	many	TRBJ2-5	TGCAGTGCTAGCGCCGTCTGGGGCTACCAAGAGACCCAGTACTTC	CSASAVWGYQETQYF
.	TRBV28	many	TRBJ1-4	TGTGCCAGCAGTTTAAGGGGATCGTTCTACGAAAAACTGTTTTTT	CASSLRGSFYEKLFF
.	TRBV28	many	TRBJ2-2	TGTGCCAGCCAGAGGGGACGGGCGAACACCGGGGAGCTGTTTTTT	CASQRGRANTGELFF
TRBD2	TRBV7-2	many	TRBJ2-1	TGTGCCAGCAGCTTAGTTGAGACTAGCCCTTGGTGGTCCTACAATGAGCAGTTCTTC	CASSLVETSPWWSYNEQFF
.	TRBV11-2	.	TRBJ1-2	TGTGCCAGCAGCTTAGAAGCAGGGTACAACTATGGCTACACCTTC	CASSLEAGYNYGYTF
TRBD2	TRBV5-1	many	TRBJ2-1	TGCGCCAGCACGGGACTAGCGGGCCTGAGCTCCTACAATGAGCAGTTCTTC	CASTGLAGLSSYNEQFF
.	TRBV20-1	many	TRBJ1-5	TGCAGTGCTAGATCTGAGGGGCCTTATCAGCCCCAGCATTTT	CSARSEGPYQPQHF
TRBD2	TRBV7-2	many	TRBJ2-1	TGTGCCAGCAGCAAGACTAGCGGGATTGAGCAGTTCTTC	CASSKTSGIEQFF
.	TRBV12-3/TRBV12-4	many	TRBJ2-3	TGTGCCAGCAGCAGGGACAAATACACAGATACGCAGTATTTT	CASSRDKYTDTQYF
.	TRBV19	few	TRBJ2-1	TGTGCCAGTAGTGTGACTCATTCCCCCTACAATGAGCAGTTCTTC	CASSVTHSPYNEQFF
.	TRBV7-9	many	TRBJ2-1	TGTGCCAGCAGCTTAGGGGTGTACGGAGGTGAGCAGTTCTTC	CASSLGVYGGEQFF
.	TRBV28	many	TRBJ1-1	TGTGCCAGCACTGAGAACACTGAAGCTTTCTTT	CASTENTEAFF